Included here is one T cell receptor (beta chain) sequence, with context. The data derive from a study of blood T cell repertoires in COVID-19. The repertoire was sequenced with immunoSEQ multiplex PCR; TCRdb's copy has only in-frame clones and lacks some. The sample consists of about 150,000 clones, roughly 83% of them appearing once. This CDR3 contains 13 residues. The ends were cut back, 0 bases at V and 7 bases at J, with 11 bases in the middle. CDR1 and CDR2 (germline): SGHNT, YYREEE (reference sequence). Specimen: peripheral blood. The sequence was collected from a woman between 55 and 75 years old with acute or convalescent COVID-19. V is TRBV5-4 and J is TRBJ2-7; the D is unclear. CDR3 region: CASSLGQSWEQYF. In DNA form, the CDR3 reads TGTGCCAGCAGCTTGGGGCAATCTTGGGAGCAGTACTTC.